The next 27 T cell receptor beta chains were all read from a single sample in a study of patients and donors after allogeneic stem cell transplantation. TCRdb redid the calling of the RT-PCR reads with MiXCR, one entry per CDR3 protein. The data contain approximately 170,000 distinct CDR3 sequences, 30% of them seen just once; the ten biggest clones take up around 3%. Material: blood, either unsorted or a sorted T cell fraction (not recorded which). The receptor source for this set is a human donor who was either an allogeneic HSCT recipient or a stem cell or donor lymphocyte infusion donor (not recorded which). It is not recorded whose cells these are; they may come from a transplant donor.

V gene TRBV5-1 combines with J gene TRBJ2-2; 9 nucleotides agree with TRBD2. Looked up from germline, CDR1 is SGHRS and CDR2 is YFSETQ. The CDR3 consists of 15 residues. The V segment lost 5 bases and the J segment 5 bases; nucleotides outside the gene matches: 7. The CDR3 region has the DNA TGCGCCAGCAGAGCGGTAGCGGGAGCAACCGGGGAGCTGTTTTTT. It specifies CASRAVAGATGELFF. Full variable domain (outside the CDR3, taken from reference TRBV5-1 and TRBJ2-2): KAGVTQTPRYLIKTRGQQVTLSCSPISGHRSVSWYQQTPGQGLQFLFEYFSETQRNKGNFPGRFSGRQFSNSRSEMNVSTLELGDSALYLCASRAVAGATGELFFGEGSRLTVL.

This clonotype has only a few counts. The CDR3 reads CASSQVVRLAGVITDTQYF. In DNA, the CDR3 is TGTGCCAGCAGCCAAGTAGTGAGACTAGCGGGAGTCATCACAGATACGCAGTATTTT. This chain links TRBV4-2 with TRBJ2-3; TRBD2 aligns across 12 bases. Germline V lookup: CDR1 LGHNA, CDR2 YNFKEQ. The CDR3 extends over 19 amino acids. V shed 1 base, J shed 2 bases, and the junction held 10 bases outside the gene matches.

The chain uses TRBV4-3 and TRBJ2-3; 7 nucleotides line up with TRBD2. The length of the CDR3 is 20 residues. V was clipped by 0 bases and J by 3 bases; unmatched bases: 18. Looked up from germline, CDR1 is LGHNA and CDR2 is YSLEER. The chain's CDR3 is CASSQDPRGARERETDTQYF. The CDR3 coding sequence is TGCGCCAGCAGCCAAGACCCAAGAGGGGCGCGGGAGAGGGAGACAGATACGCAGTATTTT.

The chain is built from TRBV12-3 or TRBV12-4 and TRBJ2-2, with 7 bases aligning to TRBD2. Trimming at V came to 8 bases and at J to 7 bases, leaving 10 bases not matched to a gene. The CDR3 has 14 residues. CDR3 sequence reads: CASRDSSGGGELFF. The DNA of the CDR3 is TGTGCCAGCCGTGACAGCTCGGGGGGCGGGGAGCTGTTTTTT.

This clonotype was seen more than once but under ten times. The chain has TRBV27 and TRBJ2-1, with D perhaps matching TRBD2 (5 bases). Deletions cut 8 bases from V and 8 bases from J, with 13 bases between. This CDR3 is built from 12 residues. Germline CDR1 and CDR2: MNHEY and SMNVEV (reference sequence). The CDR3 sequence: CASSYGSDEQFF. The CDR3 DNA follows: TGTGCCAGCTCCTATGGGAGCGATGAGCAGTTCTTC.

The chain links TRBV27 to TRBJ2-7; D may match TRBD1 or TRBD2 (5 bases each). Germline V gene sequence: CDR1 MNHEY, CDR2 SMNVEV (reference sequence). Trimming removed 6 bases at V and 3 bases at J, with 18 bases between. CDR3 size: 15 residues. In DNA, the CDR3 is TGTGCCAGCAGCCCCTGGGGGACGGTAGTCTACGAGCAGTACTTC. It is translated as CASSPWGTVVYEQYF.

This chain joins TRBV20-1 and TRBJ2-7; 7 bases fit TRBD1. CDR1 is DFQATT, CDR2 SNEGSKA, per germline (reference sequence). This CDR3 comprises 15 residues. The junction had 12 bases not matched to a gene; V was cut back by 3 bases and J by 4 bases. CDR3 in DNA: TGCAGTGCTAGTTTAGACGGACAGGCGTGGTACGAGCAGTACTTC. This translates into CSASLDGQAWYEQYF.

In this sample, this clonotype turned up once. J is TRBJ2-3 and V is TRBV28; 7 nucleotides match TRBD2. V dropped 6 bases and J dropped 5; count of bases not matched to a gene: 17. The CDR3 extends over 17 amino acids. From germline, CDR1 is MDHEN and CDR2 SYDVKM. The CDR3 DNA is TGTGCCAGCAGCCCGGGAAGCGGGATCCCCTCAGGAGATACGCAGTATTTT. The encoded protein is CASSPGSGIPSGDTQYF.

This rearrangement joins TRBV5-5 to TRBJ2-1; D is ambiguous. V was trimmed by 0 bases and J by 15 bases, leaving 10 bases between them. The CDR3 runs to 11 residues. Germline V gene sequence: CDR1 SGHKS, CDR2 YYEKEE (reference sequence). The CDR3 region has the DNA TGTGCCAGCAGCTTGGGCTATATCGGGTTCTTC. This sequence encodes CASSLGYIGFF.

The J gene is TRBJ2-7, the V gene TRBV28; D tentatively reads TRBD1 or TRBD2 (5 bases each). The CDR3 covers 14 residues. The germline V gene encodes CDR1 MDHEN and CDR2 SYDVKM. Trimming took 2 bases from V and 7 from J, leaving 15 bases between them. The CDR3 protein is CASSLVQGGGEQYF. For the CDR3, the DNA is TGTGCCAGCAGTTTAGTCCAGGGCGGAGGAGAGCAGTACTTC. Full variable domain (remainder filled in from reference TRBV28 and TRBJ2-7): DVKVTQSSRYLVKRTGEKVFLECVQDMDHENMFWYRQDPGLGLRLIYFSYDVKMKEKGDIPEGYSVSREKKERFSLILESASTNQTSMYLCASSLVQGGGEQYFGPGTRLTVT.

This clonotype has just a few counts. This chain connects TRBV6-2 or TRBV6-3 to TRBJ2-7; 7 bases line up with TRBD1. In germline, CDR1 is MNHEY, CDR2 SVGEGT. V gave up 6 bases and J gave up 3 bases; unmatched junction bases: 11. CDR3 length equals 15 residues. For the CDR3, the DNA is TGTGCCAGCAGAGACGAGGACAGGAAGAACTACGAGCAGTACTTC. Residues: CASRDEDRKNYEQYF.

V is TRBV29-1 and J is TRBJ2-1; TRBD2 aligns across 9 bases. V gave up 3 bases and J gave up 5 bases; unmatched junction bases: 11. This CDR3 is 16 amino acids long. Germline CDR1 reads SQVTM; CDR2 reads ANQGSEA. The CDR3 region has the DNA TGCAGCGTTGATAGGTTGGCGGGAGGGCCCCACAATGAGCAGTTCTTC. Its translation: CSVDRLAGGPHNEQFF.

This clonotype has just a few counts. The CDR3 protein is CASSQVGQLNEKLFF. DNA for the CDR3: TGCGCCAGCAGCCAAGTGGGACAGCTTAATGAAAAACTGTTTTTT. The chain carries TRBV4-3 and TRBJ1-4; 7 bases map to TRBD1. The CDR3 length is 15 residues. CDR1 is LGHNA, CDR2 YSLEER, per germline. The V gene end was trimmed by 1 base and the J gene end by 4 bases; junction bases not matched to a gene: 3.

This clonotype was counted a few times. The chain combines TRBV12-3 or TRBV12-4 with TRBJ1-4; the D gene is possibly TRBD1 (5 bases). V was cut by 7 bases and J by 2 bases, with 17 bases left in between. The CDR3 is made up of 16 amino acids. CDR3 in amino acids: CASTPEAWGTNEKLFF. The CDR3 nucleotides are TGTGCCAGCACCCCGGAGGCTTGGGGCACTAATGAAAAACTGTTTTTT.

This chain connects TRBV12-3 or TRBV12-4 to TRBJ2-7; D not resolved. CDR3 size: 11 residues. Trimming shortened V by 2 bases and J by 5 bases, and 4 bases separated the two germline ends. DNA of the CDR3: TGTGCCAGCAGTTTACGAGACGAGCAGTACTTC. Protein: CASSLRDEQYF.

The chain uses TRBV6-5 and TRBJ1-5; the match to TRBD1 covers 8 bases. V lost 6 bases, J lost 2 bases, and 9 bases stayed unmatched. Germline V gives CDR1 MNHEY, CDR2 SVGAGI. This CDR3 has 16 residues. This CDR3 reads CASSPTGGVGNQPQHF. The CDR3 DNA sequence: TGTGCCAGCAGCCCTACAGGGGGAGTTGGCAATCAGCCCCAGCATTTT.

The J gene is TRBJ1-1, the V gene TRBV19; D is possibly TRBD1 (5 bases). The CDR3 has 14 residues. Trimming removed 3 bases from V and 1 base from J, with 9 bases in between. Germline assignment: CDR1 LNHDA and CDR2 SQIVND (reference sequence). DNA for the CDR3: TGTGCCAGTAGTATTTGGGGGGAGAACACTGAAGCTTTCTTT. Translating it yields CASSIWGENTEAFF. The full variable domain, completed using reference TRBV19 and TRBJ1-1, is DGGITQSPKYLFRKEGQNVTLSCEQNLNHDAMYWYRQDPGQGLRLIYYSQIVNDFQKGDIAEGYSVSREKKESFPLTVTSAQKNPTAFYLCASSIWGENTEAFFGQGTRLTVV.

This clonotype was observed a single time. J is TRBJ2-1 and V is TRBV4-1; TRBD2 matches at 14 bases. After removal of 4 bases from V and 5 bases from J, the junction contained 4 bases not matched to a gene. Per germline, CDR1 MGHRA and CDR2 YSYEKL. The CDR3 spans 16 residues. The DNA for the CDR3 is TGCGCCAGCAGCCGTGTGGGACTAGCGGGGGACAATGAGCAGTTCTTC. This translates into CASSRVGLAGDNEQFF.

This clonotype showed up many times. This chain joins TRBV4-2 and TRBJ1-1; D is uncertain. V was pared by 0 bases and J by 2 bases, with 16 bases between. Germline loops: CDR1 LGHNA, CDR2 YNFKEQ. The CDR3 is 17 residues long. In DNA, the CDR3 is TGTGCCAGCAGCCAAGATTGGCCAGTCGGCCCCAACACTGAAGCTTTCTTT. Residues: CASSQDWPVGPNTEAFF.

This clonotype was seen a few times. The genes are TRBV24-1 and TRBJ2-7; tentatively, D is TRBD1 or TRBD2 (5 bases each). Germline CDR1 and CDR2: KGHDR and SFDVKD. Trimming shortened V by 6 bases and J by 2 bases, and 16 bases separated the two germline ends. The CDR3 extends over 15 amino acids. The CDR3 region has the DNA TGTGCCACCAGTACGCTGGGGGTGTGCACCTACGAGCAGTACTTC. Amino acid sequence: CATSTLGVCTYEQYF.

V usage is TRBV10-3 and J usage is TRBJ1-2, with D uncertain. The CDR3 spans 15 residues. V was pared by 0 bases and J by 1 base, with 9 bases between. Germline V gene data show CDR1 as ENHRY and CDR2 as SYGVKD. The CDR3 region has the DNA TGTGCCATCAGTGAGTCGGCGGGTTATAACTATGGCTACACCTTC. This encodes CAISESAGYNYGYTF.

In this sample, this clonotype turned up a few times. The rearrangement joins TRBV5-6 to TRBJ2-5, with 7 positions matching TRBD2. Per the germline V gene, CDR1 is SGHDT and CDR2 is YYEEEE. The CDR3 totals 14 residues. The junction had 8 bases not matched to a gene; V was cut back by 4 bases and J by 5 bases. The chain's CDR3 is CASSRSPGGETQYF. The CDR3 DNA sequence: TGTGCCAGCAGCAGGTCGCCCGGGGGGGAGACCCAGTACTTC.

This clonotype was counted between two and nine times. The chain uses TRBV5-1 and TRBJ2-2; perhaps TRBD1 as D (6 bases). The V end was cut by 0 bases, the J end by 1 base, with 19 bases between. The CDR3 is 19 amino acids. The germline gives CDR1 SGHRS, CDR2 YFSETQ. CDR3 amino acids: CASSLASELDRMNTGELFF. The CDR3 DNA sequence: TGCGCCAGCAGCTTGGCCTCTGAGCTTGACAGGATGAACACCGGGGAGCTGTTTTTT.

This clonotype was recorded many times. This chain links TRBV7-6 with TRBJ1-1, with 7 bases fitting TRBD1. CDR3 size: 14 residues. From germline, CDR1 is SGHVS and CDR2 FNYEAQ. Losses at the gene ends were 5 bases for V and 4 bases for J; bases not matched to a gene: 7. The CDR3 nucleotides read TGTGCCAGCAGCCGAGGGGGCTCAGCCACTGAAGCTTTCTTT. Translating gives CASSRGGSATEAFF.

The chain is built from TRBV7-9 and TRBJ2-5; D remains unclear. Germline CDR1 is SEHNR and CDR2 is FQNEAQ (reference sequence). This CDR3 is 13 amino acids long. The V end was cut by 1 base, the J end by 5 bases, with 8 bases between. This CDR3 is CASSLGPRETQYF. The CDR3 nucleotides read TGTGCCAGCAGCTTAGGGCCCCGGGAGACCCAGTACTTC. Filled out from reference TRBV7-9 and TRBJ2-5, the complete variable domain reads DTGVSQNPRHKITKRGQNVTFRCDPISEHNRLYWYRQTLGQGPEFLTYFQNEAQLEKSRLLSDRFSAERPKGSFSTLEIQRTEQGDSAMYLCASSLGPRETQYFGPGTRLLVL.

This chain connects TRBV25-1 to TRBJ1-2; D gene unclear. Trimming removed 0 bases from V and 1 base from J, with 9 bases in between. The CDR3 length is 15 residues. CDR1 is MGHDK, CDR2 SYGVNS, per germline. The CDR3 region is CASSEYFNDNYGYTF. Here the CDR3 DNA reads TGTGCCAGCAGTGAATATTTTAATGATAACTATGGCTACACCTTC.

This chain joins TRBV2 and TRBJ1-5; unclear D gene. The length of the CDR3 is 14 residues. The germline CDR1 and CDR2 sequences are SNHLY and FYNNEI. V was shortened by 2 bases and J by 0 bases, with 5 bases between the two germline ends. The CDR3 sequence: CASSEISSNQPQHF. The CDR3 DNA sequence: TGTGCCAGCAGTGAAATAAGTAGCAATCAGCCCCAGCATTTT. Variable domain in full (rest from reference TRBV2 and TRBJ1-5): EPEVTQTPSHQVTQMGQEVILRCVPISNHLYFYWYRQILGQKVEFLVSFYNNEISEKSEIFDDQFSVERPDGSNFTLKIRSTKLEDSAMYFCASSEISSNQPQHFGDGTRLSIL.